A single sample gave rise to the 19 T cell receptor beta chains below, sequenced in a study of T cell responses to AZD1222 COVID-19 vaccine. Using immunoSEQ multiplex PCR, the repertoire was profiled, and TCRdb retains in-frame clones only, with some absent. The table lists roughly 70,000 clones, around four fifths of them singletons, with 5.4% in the top ten. The specimen comprised peripheral blood, sampled on day 0 of AZD1222 vaccination. The receptors derive from an adult in good health.

This clone was picked up a small number of times. The gene calls are TRBV20-1 and TRBJ2-7; D is possibly TRBD1 or TRBD2 (5 bases each). Trimming pared 6 bases from V and 1 base from J, leaving 7 bases between. The length of the CDR3 is 11 residues. Germline-derived CDR1 and CDR2 are DFQATT and SNEGSKA (reference sequence). This CDR3 is CSAGPSYEQYF. The CDR3 DNA sequence: TGCAGTGCGGGACCGTCCTACGAGCAGTACTTC.

The V gene is TRBV3-1 (or the pseudogene TRBV3-2), the J gene TRBJ2-5; tentatively, D is TRBD1 or TRBD2 (6 bases each). The CDR3 is 17 residues long. V dropped 4 bases and J dropped 1 base, with 19 bases sitting between them. CDR1 and CDR2 (germline): LGHDT, YNNKEL (reference sequence). As DNA, the CDR3 is TGTGCCAGCAGCCTTTGGGGGGCGGCTGGGGGCCAAGAGACCCAGTACTTC. Amino acid sequence: CASSLWGAAGGQETQYF.

The rearrangement joins TRBV3-1 (or the pseudogene TRBV3-2) to TRBJ2-3; D not certain. V gave up 1 base and J gave up 1 base, with 9 bases separating them. This CDR3 comprises 15 residues. Germline CDR1 reads LGHDT; CDR2 reads YNNKEL (reference sequence). The CDR3 region has the DNA TGTGCCAGCAGCCAAGTGGTTGAGGGCACAGATACGCAGTATTTT. Translated: CASSQVVEGTDTQYF.

The chain carries TRBV7-7 and TRBJ2-2; 13 bases fit TRBD2. V gave up 5 bases and J gave up 5 bases; unmatched junction bases: 2. This CDR3 is 15 amino acids long. Germline lookup yields CDR1 SSHAT and CDR2 FNYEAQ (reference sequence). The DNA for the CDR3 is TGTGCCAGCAGCCCGGGACTAGCGGGGACCGGGGAGCTGTTTTTT. Residues: CASSPGLAGTGELFF.

This chain's CDR3 is CASTSSRTDTQYF. As DNA, the CDR3 is TGTGCCAGCACTAGCTCCCGCACAGATACGCAGTATTTT. The chain couples TRBV6-5 to TRBJ2-3; D might be TRBD2 (5 bases). V lost 7 bases and J lost 1, with 9 bases in between. CDR3 length: 13 residues. In germline, CDR1 is MNHEY, CDR2 SVGAGI.

The CDR3 nucleotides read TGTGCCAGCAGTTTCCTTGCAGGGACCAATCAGCCCCAGCATTTT. Its translation is CASSFLAGTNQPQHF. The V call is TRBV27, the J call TRBJ1-5, with D possibly TRBD1 on 5 matching bases. Trimming cost V 3 bases and J 3 bases, with 12 bases left between them. In germline, CDR1 is MNHEY, CDR2 SMNVEV (reference sequence). The CDR3 sequence is 15 residues long.

The V and J genes are TRBV6-6 and TRBJ1-5; 7 bases map to TRBD1. Germline values: CDR1 MNHNY, CDR2 SVGAGI (reference sequence). The CDR3 is 14 residues long. Trimming removed 5 bases from V and 3 bases from J; junction bases left unmatched: 4. The CDR3 region is CASSDGTVNQPQHF. The CDR3 DNA reads as TGTGCCAGCAGTGATGGGACAGTCAATCAGCCCCAGCATTTT.

The V call is TRBV30, the J call TRBJ2-2, with a possible D match to TRBD1 (5 bases). V lost 4 bases and J 7 bases, leaving 16 bases between the germline ends. This CDR3 comprises 14 residues. Germline V gene data show CDR1 as GTSNPN and CDR2 as SVGIG (reference sequence). For the CDR3, the DNA is TGTGCCTGGACGGAAGGGGCGCCTAACGGGGAGCTGTTTTTT. It encodes CAWTEGAPNGELFF.

This chain links TRBV5-4 with TRBJ1-1; the match to TRBD1 covers 7 bases. J gave up 4 bases and V 3 bases, and 3 bases lay outside the gene matches. Germline V gene lookup returns CDR1 SGHNT and CDR2 YYREEE (reference sequence). CDR3 length equals 13 residues. The CDR3 loop reads CASSSGQVTEAFF. The CDR3 DNA follows: TGTGCCAGCAGCTCAGGACAGGTCACTGAAGCTTTCTTT.

This CDR3 is CASDRGPDTQYF. CDR3 DNA: TGTGCCAGTGACAGGGGGCCGGATACGCAGTATTTT. The J gene is TRBJ2-3, the V gene TRBV19; 10 bases fit TRBD1. The CDR3 runs 12 residues. Trimming at V came to 8 bases and at J to 6 bases, leaving 2 bases not matched to a gene. The germline V gene has CDR1 LNHDA and CDR2 SQIVND (reference sequence).

The CDR3 nucleotides read TGCGCCAGCAGTTGGAGCGGGGGGCGCACAGATACGCAGTATTTT. Protein product: CASSWSGGRTDTQYF. V is TRBV4-1 and J is TRBJ2-3, with 9 bases aligning to TRBD2. J gave up 1 base and V 6 bases, and 5 bases lay outside the gene matches. There are 15 residues in the CDR3. Germline assignment: CDR1 MGHRA and CDR2 YSYEKL.

This chain links TRBV7-8 with TRBJ2-5; TRBD2 matches 8 bases. The germline V gene encodes CDR1 SGHVS and CDR2 FQNEAQ. Trimming took 2 bases from V and 1 from J; bases not matched to a gene: 6. The length of the CDR3 is 16 residues. The chain's CDR3 is CASSLRERGLQETQYF. The CDR3 nucleotides read TGTGCCAGCAGCTTAAGGGAGCGGGGGCTCCAAGAGACCCAGTACTTC.

This clone was seen a few times. V is TRBV2 and J is TRBJ1-6; D gene uncertain. CDR1 is SNHLY, CDR2 FYNNEI, per germline. V was clipped by 5 bases and J by 9 bases, with 14 bases between them. The CDR3 loop spans 14 amino acids. The CDR3 nucleotides read TGTGCCAGCAGTCCTGCGGGTGAGGGTTCACCCCTCCACTTT. Its protein is CASSPAGEGSPLHF. Full variable domain (remainder filled in from reference TRBV2 and TRBJ1-6): EPEVTQTPSHQVTQMGQEVILRCVPISNHLYFYWYRQILGQKVEFLVSFYNNEISEKSEIFDDQFSVERPDGSNFTLKIRSTKLEDSAMYFCASSPAGEGSPLHFGNGTRLTVT.

The chain links TRBV12-3 or TRBV12-4 to TRBJ1-1, with D perhaps TRBD1 (5 bases). This CDR3 comprises 13 residues. The V and J ends lost 4 bases and 4 bases respectively, with 10 bases between them. CDR3 amino acids: CASSWQGRTEAFF. DNA of the CDR3: TGTGCCAGCAGTTGGCAGGGCCGCACTGAAGCTTTCTTT.

J is TRBJ1-5 and V is TRBV9; D is unresolved. The V end lost 0 bases, the J end lost 1 base, and 5 bases lay between the germline ends. This CDR3 has 14 amino acids. Germline CDR1 SGDLS, CDR2 YYNGEE. The CDR3 sequence is CASSVGMSNQPQHF. CDR3 coding DNA: TGTGCCAGCAGCGTAGGGATGAGCAATCAGCCCCAGCATTTT.

The rearrangement joins TRBV5-6 to TRBJ1-4; D gene uncertain. Germline CDR1 and CDR2: SGHDT and YYEEEE. There are 16 residues in the CDR3. The V end was cut by 3 bases, the J end by 5 bases, with 17 bases between. CDR3 amino acids: CASSSSLLRVNEKLFF. CDR3 sequence (DNA): TGTGCCAGCAGCTCTTCCCTTCTTAGGGTAAATGAAAAACTGTTTTTT.

This clone was detected a few times. This sequence joins TRBV30 and TRBJ1-1, with TRBD1 identical over 8 bases. CDR3 size: 12 residues. V shed 8 bases, J shed 4 bases, and the junction held 6 bases outside the gene matches. Germline lookup yields CDR1 GTSNPN and CDR2 SVGIG (reference sequence). CDR3: CAVDRESTEAFF. The CDR3 bases are TGTGCCGTGGACAGGGAGAGCACTGAAGCTTTCTTT.

The chain employs TRBV5-1 and TRBJ2-3, with 7 bases lining up with TRBD1. The junction had 4 bases not matched to a gene; V was cut back by 5 bases and J by 1 base. This CDR3 is 14 amino acids long. Germline loops: CDR1 SGHRS, CDR2 YFSETQ. The DNA for the CDR3 is TGCGCCAGCAGTCCAGGGGGTGGCACAGATACGCAGTATTTT. Protein: CASSPGGGTDTQYF.

The genes are TRBV29-1 and TRBJ1-2; TRBD1 aligns across 9 bases. V shed 6 bases, J shed 6 bases, and the junction held 8 bases outside the gene matches. CDR1 SQVTM and CDR2 ANQGSEA come from the germline V gene. This CDR3 is built from 13 residues. The CDR3 DNA is TGCAGCGTAGACAGGGGGTACGGGGATGGCTACACCTTC. Protein sequence: CSVDRGYGDGYTF. The whole variable domain, filled in from reference TRBV29-1 and TRBJ1-2, reads SAVISQKPSRDICQRGTSLTIQCQVDSQVTMMFWYRQQPGQSLTLIATANQGSEATYESGFVIDKFPISRPNLTFSTLTVSNMSPEDSSIYLCSVDRGYGDGYTFGSGTRLTVV.